The present entry profiles one TCR beta chain with its context. These data belong to a study of blood T cell repertoires in COVID-19. At the level of the study: T cells, B-cell-depleted T cells, or PBMCs supplied cDNA or gDNA.

In the authors' workflow: Counts of nucleated cells, estimated from reference gene primer amplification, were obtained. Data came from immunoSEQ multiplex PCR; TCRdb stores just in-frame clones and leaves some out. That table gives V, J and clone size, and the DNA gave D and trimming. The sample lists approximately 200,000 clones; approximately 78% were seen once. The junction had 6 bases not matched to a gene; V was cut back by 1 base and J by 2 bases. This CDR3 has 16 residues. Germline V gene lookup returns CDR1 SGHDN and CDR2 FVKESK. Categorization into cohorts depended on clinical history that participants reported.

The chain combines TRBV14 with TRBJ1-1, with TRBD1 matching over 8 bases. This receptor was taken from a man aged 40-50 years who had recovered from COVID-19. Sequenced sample: PBMCs or T cells enriched from blood (not recorded which). CDR3 sequence reads: CASSQGTDRGNTEAFF. The CDR3 nucleotides are TGTGCCAGCAGCCAAGGGACAGACAGGGGAAACACTGAAGCTTTCTTT.